A selection of T cell receptor beta chains follows, all from one sample in a study of T cells in Graves' hyperthyroidism and ophthalmopathy. TCRdb passed the multiplex PCR reads through MiXCR, listing each CDR3 protein once. The repertoire consists of around 300,000 distinct CDR3 sequences, with 10% to 15% occurring once and the leading ten covering roughly 8%. Sequencing input: blood. The source of these receptors is a woman under 40 with Graves' hyperthyroidism that later progressed to Graves' ophthalmopathy. Each CDR3 is given with its conserved first and last residue. Each record gives: J gene, D gene, clone size, V gene, CDR3 protein, CDR3 DNA. The D gene is left open where the match is weak. Size values are once, few and many counts, or a class for expanded clones, and some rows have none.

J: TRBJ2-7; D: TRBD2; size: many; V: TRBV18; CDR3: CASSPPSGGREQYF; DNA: TGTGCCAGCTCACCACCGTCGGGAGGGCGGGAGCAGTACTTC
J: TRBJ2-3; D: -; size: many; V: TRBV12-3/TRBV12-4; CDR3: CASSRDGTSTDTQYF; DNA: TGTGCCAGCAGCCGGGACGGTACTAGCACAGATACGCAGTATTTT
J: TRBJ2-7; D: TRBD1; size: many; V: TRBV7-9; CDR3: CASSLGQGRAYEQYF; DNA: TGTGCCAGCAGCTTAGGACAGGGGCGTGCCTACGAGCAGTACTTC
J: TRBJ2-7; D: TRBD1; size: many; V: TRBV7-9; CDR3: CASRGQETYEQYF; DNA: TGTGCCAGTAGGGGACAGGAGACCTACGAGCAGTACTTC
J: TRBJ1-4; D: -; size: many; V: TRBV4-2; CDR3: CASSQEIQGQENEKLFF; DNA: TGTGCCAGCAGCCAAGAGATTCAGGGTCAGGAAAATGAAAAACTGTTTTTT
J: TRBJ2-7; D: -; size: -; V: TRBV29-1; CDR3: CSVEDLSYEQHF; DNA: TGCAGCGTTGAGGACCTAAGCTACGAGCAGCACTTC
J: TRBJ2-7; D: TRBD2; size: many; V: TRBV11-2; CDR3: CASRPSGRLDEQYF; DNA: TGTGCCAGCAGACCTAGCGGGAGGTTGGACGAGCAGTACTTC
J: TRBJ1-5; D: -; size: many; V: TRBV7-2; CDR3: CASSLFSNQPQHF; DNA: TGTGCCAGCAGCCTGTTCAGCAATCAGCCCCAGCATTTT
J: TRBJ2-7; D: TRBD1; size: many; V: TRBV10-3; CDR3: CAADRGPSSYEQYF; DNA: TGTGCCGCCGACAGGGGACCGAGCTCCTACGAGCAGTACTTC
J: TRBJ1-3; D: TRBD1; size: many; V: TRBV3-1; CDR3: CASSRTGGGAGNTIYF; DNA: TGTGCCAGCAGCCGGACAGGGGGCGGCGCTGGAAACACCATATATTTT
J: TRBJ2-7; D: TRBD2; size: few; V: TRBV19; CDR3: CASSIGGEGSYEQYF; DNA: TGTGCCAGTAGTATCGGAGGGGAGGGCTCCTACGAGCAGTACTTC
J: TRBJ2-3; D: TRBD1; size: many; V: TRBV28; CDR3: CASSYRPRSDRGTDTQYF; DNA: TGTGCCAGCAGCTACCGACCCAGGTCGGACAGGGGCACAGATACGCAGTATTTT
J: TRBJ1-1; D: -; size: many; V: TRBV12-3/TRBV12-4; CDR3: CASSRFAGTEAFF; DNA: TGTGCCAGCAGCCGTTTCGCCGGGACTGAAGCTTTCTTT
J: TRBJ1-4; D: TRBD1; size: few; V: TRBV20-1; CDR3: CSARGPRQGPNEKLFF; DNA: TGCAGTGCTAGAGGTCCCCGACAGGGCCCTAATGAAAAACTGTTTTTT
J: TRBJ1-2; D: -; size: many; V: TRBV30; CDR3: CAWARDTNYGYTF; DNA: TGTGCCTGGGCCAGGGACACCAACTATGGCTACACCTTC
J: TRBJ2-2; D: -; size: many; V: TRBV3-1; CDR3: CASSLAKRSPTGELFF; DNA: TGTGCCAGCAGCCTAGCTAAGCGGTCACCCACCGGGGAGCTGTTTTTT
J: TRBJ2-1; D: -; size: -; V: TRBV7-7; CDR3: CASSLSGQPYNEQFF; DNA: TGTGCTAGCAGCTTAAGCGGTCAGCCCTACAATGAGCAGTTCTTC
J: TRBJ2-3; D: -; size: many; V: TRBV28; CDR3: CASSLSATDTQYF; DNA: TGTGCCAGCAGTTTGTCCGCCACAGATACGCAGTATTTT
J: TRBJ2-2; D: TRBD2; size: -; V: TRBV2; CDR3: CASSETGGNTGELVF; DNA: TGTGCCAGCAGTGAAACGGGGGGAAACACCGGGGAGCTGGTTTTT
J: TRBJ1-1; D: TRBD1; size: many; V: TRBV29-1; CDR3: CSAKGAGDNTEAFF; DNA: TGCAGCGCGAAGGGGGCCGGGGATAACACTGAAGCTTTCTTT
J: TRBJ2-6; D: -; size: many; V: TRBV24-1; CDR3: CATSGTVDSGANVLTF; DNA: TGTGCCACCAGCGGGACGGTCGACTCTGGGGCCAACGTCCTGACTTTC
J: TRBJ2-2; D: TRBD2; size: -; V: TRBV24-1; CDR3: CATSDSLREGRTGELFF; DNA: TGTGCCACCAGTGATTCTCTTCGGGAGGGCCGAACCGGGGAGCTGTTTTTT
J: TRBJ2-3; D: -; size: many; V: TRBV15; CDR3: CATSRDHATDTQYF; DNA: TGTGCCACCAGCAGAGATCACGCGACAGATACGCAGTATTTT
J: TRBJ1-6; D: -; size: many; V: TRBV11-2; CDR3: CASSSRAASNNSPLHF; DNA: TGTGCCAGCAGCTCGAGGGCCGCCAGCAATAATTCACCCCTCCACTTT
J: TRBJ2-7; D: -; size: many; V: TRBV28; CDR3: CASTGTVTYEQYF; DNA: TGTGCCAGCACCGGGACGGTGACCTACGAGCAGTACTTC
J: TRBJ1-1; D: -; size: many; V: TRBV27; CDR3: CASSWGEGPEAFF; DNA: TGTGCCAGCAGTTGGGGGGAGGGGCCCGAGGCTTTCTTT
J: TRBJ2-5; D: -; size: many; V: TRBV12-3/TRBV12-4; CDR3: CASSSLAEDTQYF; DNA: TGTGCCAGCAGTTCCTTAGCGGAAGACACCCAGTACTTC
J: TRBJ1-5; D: -; size: few; V: TRBV2; CDR3: CASSLIGPNDQPQHF; DNA: TGTGCCAGCAGTTTAATAGGACCGAACGATCAGCCCCAGCATTTT
J: TRBJ2-3; D: -; size: many; V: TRBV2; CDR3: CASSEFGREISTDTQYF; DNA: TGTGCCAGCAGTGAATTCGGCAGGGAGATTAGCACAGATACGCAGTATTTT
J: TRBJ1-5; D: TRBD1; size: few; V: TRBV27; CDR3: CASRGTGPQPQHF; DNA: TGTGCCAGCAGAGGGACAGGCCCCCAGCCCCAGCATTTT
J: TRBJ2-5; D: -; size: many; V: TRBV18; CDR3: CASSLTLQETQYF; DNA: TGTGCCAGCTCACTGACACTCCAAGAGACCCAGTACTTC
J: TRBJ1-5; D: -; size: few; V: TRBV24-1; CDR3: CATSDGVRDQPQHF; DNA: TGTGCCACCAGTGATGGGGTAAGGGATCAGCCCCAGCATTTT
J: TRBJ2-3; D: TRBD2; size: many; V: TRBV20-1; CDR3: CSAQGLAEDYTDTQYF; DNA: TGCAGTGCGCAGGGACTAGCGGAAGATTACACAGATACGCAGTATTTT
J: TRBJ2-2; D: TRBD2; size: many; V: TRBV30; CDR3: CAWSVAGGPTGELFF; DNA: TGTGCCTGGAGTGTCGCGGGAGGGCCGACCGGGGAGCTGTTTTTT
J: TRBJ2-1; D: -; size: -; V: TRBV11-3; CDR3: CASSLAGTYEQFF; DNA: TGTGCCAGCAGCTTGGCCGGAACCTACGAGCAGTTCTTC
J: TRBJ1-2; D: -; size: -; V: TRBV28; CDR3: CASNNSPTTNYGYTF; DNA: TGTGCCAGCAACAACAGCCCCACTACTAACTATGGCTACACCTTC
J: TRBJ1-1; D: TRBD1; size: many; V: TRBV7-9; CDR3: CASSQDRVNTEAFF; DNA: TGTGCCAGCAGCCAGGACAGGGTGAACACTGAAGCTTTCTTT
J: TRBJ1-1; D: -; size: -; V: TRBV29-1; CDR3: CSGGTGGPEAFF; DNA: TGCAGCGGGGGGACGGGGGGTCCTGAAGCTTTCTTT
J: TRBJ2-1; D: -; size: many; V: TRBV27; CDR3: CASSLSMVGLGEQFF; DNA: TGTGCCAGCAGTTTATCGATGGTCGGGTTAGGTGAGCAGTTCTTC
J: TRBJ2-7; D: -; size: many; V: TRBV20-1; CDR3: CSAVESNEQYF; DNA: TGCAGTGCCGTCGAGAGCAACGAGCAGTACTTC
J: TRBJ1-6; D: TRBD1; size: -; V: TRBV30; CDR3: CAWSGQGGYNSPLHF; DNA: TGTGCCTGGAGCGGACAGGGCGGGTATAATTCACCCCTCCACTTT
J: TRBJ2-7; D: -; size: many; V: TRBV3-1; CDR3: CASSQTGDEQYF; DNA: TGTGCCAGCAGCCAAACGGGGGACGAGCAGTACTTC
J: TRBJ2-5; D: -; size: few; V: TRBV9; CDR3: CASSEGRLQETQYF; DNA: TGTGCCAGCTCTGAGGGACGGTTACAAGAGACCCAGTACTTC
J: TRBJ2-2; D: -; size: -; V: TRBV11-1; CDR3: CASSSQPDSSAPLFF; DNA: TGTGCCAGCAGTTCCCAACCGGACAGCAGTGCCCCGCTGTTTTTT
J: TRBJ1-2; D: -; size: many; V: TRBV20-1; CDR3: CSARWSANYGYTF; DNA: TGCAGTGCTAGATGGTCAGCTAACTATGGCTACACCTTC
J: TRBJ2-7; D: TRBD1; size: many; V: TRBV7-2; CDR3: CASSPRDRGREQYF; DNA: TGTGCCAGCAGCCCCCGGGACAGGGGGCGCGAGCAGTACTTC
J: TRBJ2-5; D: -; size: many; V: TRBV27; CDR3: CASRGSRVMETQYF; DNA: TGTGCCAGCAGAGGCAGCAGGGTTATGGAGACCCAGTACTTC
J: TRBJ1-5; D: -; size: -; V: TRBV18; CDR3: CASSSAVQGDQPQHF; DNA: TGTGCCAGCTCATCAGCGGTACAGGGCGATCAGCCCCAGCATTTT
J: TRBJ2-1; D: -; size: many; V: TRBV5-1; CDR3: CASSPGHLVSYNEQFF; DNA: TGCGCCAGCAGCCCGGGACACCTGGTCAGCTACAATGAGCAGTTCTTC
J: TRBJ1-2; D: -; size: -; V: TRBV4-3; CDR3: CASSQGPTENYGYTF; DNA: TGCGCCAGCAGCCAGGGGCCGACAGAGAACTATGGCTACACCTTC
J: TRBJ1-5; D: -; size: -; V: TRBV2; CDR3: CASSEAQGDQPQHF; DNA: TGTGCCAGCAGTGAAGCGCAAGGAGATCAGCCCCAGCATTTT